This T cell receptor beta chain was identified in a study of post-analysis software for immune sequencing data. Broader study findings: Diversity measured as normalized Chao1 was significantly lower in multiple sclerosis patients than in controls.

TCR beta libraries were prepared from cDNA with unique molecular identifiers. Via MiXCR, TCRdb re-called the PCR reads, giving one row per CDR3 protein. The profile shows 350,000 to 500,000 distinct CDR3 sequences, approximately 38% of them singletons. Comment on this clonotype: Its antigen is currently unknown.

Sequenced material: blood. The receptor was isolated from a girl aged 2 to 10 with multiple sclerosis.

The CDR3 loop reads CASSLRGQQETQYF. DNA for the CDR3: TGTGCCAGCAGCTTAAGAGGCCAGCAAGAGACCCAGTACTTC. The V call is TRBV13, the J call TRBJ2-5; no firm D call. The V gene's germline CDR1 is PRHDT and CDR2 FYEKMQ (reference sequence). This CDR3 region has 14 residues. V was trimmed by 2 bases and J by 2 bases, leaving 9 bases between them.